The 25 T cell receptor beta chains below come from one sample, sequenced in a study of graft-versus-host responses after intestinal transplantation. Tissue from the graft was processed to free its intraepithelial and lamina propria lymphocytes. Clones were read by immunoSEQ multiplex PCR, and TCRdb kept only the in-frame ones, dropping some. In the table there are just under 30,000 clones, approximately 80% of which are singletons. The sequencing used ileum tissue, collected 98 days after intestinal transplantation. The source of these receptors is a human patient who received an intestinal transplant, so some T cells may come from the graft donor.

The chain recombines TRBV9 with TRBJ1-1; 12 bases align to TRBD1. The CDR3 extends over 14 amino acids. The germline V gene has CDR1 SGDLS and CDR2 YYNGEE. Trimming removed 4 bases from V and 4 bases from J; junction bases left unmatched: 2. The CDR3 here is CASSRDRGLTEAFF. The CDR3 DNA reads as TGTGCCAGCAGCCGGGACAGGGGGCTCACTGAAGCTTTCTTT.

The V and J genes are TRBV19 and TRBJ1-3; 7 bases agree with TRBD1. CDR1 and CDR2 from the germline V gene are LNHDA and SQIVND (reference sequence). V lost 8 bases and J lost 4; bases outside the gene matches: 11. This CDR3 is built from 15 residues. The CDR3 DNA is TGTGCCAGTGGAAGACAGGGCCCTCTCGGAAACACCATATATTTT. This codes for CASGRQGPLGNTIYF.

The chain carries TRBV19 and TRBJ2-5; TRBD1 aligns across 7 bases. The J segment lost 4 bases and the V segment lost 4 bases, leaving 9 bases of the junction unmatched. CDR1 and CDR2 from the germline V gene are LNHDA and SQIVND (reference sequence). The length of the CDR3 is 15 residues. CDR3 sequence reads: CASSTRQGLLETQYF. In nucleotides, the CDR3 is TGTGCCAGTAGTACCCGACAGGGTTTGTTAGAGACCCAGTACTTC.

The chain recombines TRBV2 with TRBJ1-1; D not certain. Trimming left V 6 bases short and J 5 bases short, with 4 bases between. The CDR3 consists of 10 residues. Germline lookup yields CDR1 SNHLY and CDR2 FYNNEI. For the CDR3, the DNA is TGTGCCAGCAGGGGTACTGAAGCTTTCTTT. Protein sequence: CASRGTEAFF.

V is TRBV6-1 and J is TRBJ1-3, with 8 bases lining up with TRBD1. The germline V gene encodes CDR1 MNHNS and CDR2 SASEGT. There are 15 residues in the CDR3. After removal of 6 bases from V and 0 bases from J, the junction contained 4 bases not matched to a gene. CDR3 residues: CASRLTGGSGNTIYF. The CDR3 nucleotides are TGTGCCAGCAGACTAACAGGGGGCTCTGGAAACACCATATATTTT.

The rearrangement joins TRBV7-8 to TRBJ1-6, with D possibly TRBD1 on 6 matching bases. This CDR3 spans 16 amino acids. Trimming pared 5 bases from V and 3 bases from J, leaving 14 bases between. Germline V gene sequence: CDR1 SGHVS, CDR2 FQNEAQ. Here the CDR3 reads CASSPLTGIYNSPLHF. CDR3 DNA: TGTGCCAGCAGCCCACTCACAGGGATCTATAATTCACCCCTCCACTTT. Full variable domain (missing parts from reference TRBV7-8 and TRBJ1-6): GAGVSQSPRYKVAKRGQDVALRCDPISGHVSLFWYQQALGQGPEFLTYFQNEAQLDKSGLPSDRFFAERPEGSVSTLKIQRTQQEDSAVYLCASSPLTGIYNSPLHFGNGTRLTVT.

The gene calls are TRBV11-2 and TRBJ2-5; the D is unclear. The V end was cut by 6 bases, the J end by 1 base, with 12 bases between. The CDR3 loop spans 14 amino acids. Germline values: CDR1 SGHAT, CDR2 FQNNGV. CDR3 sequence: CASSSVWVQETQYF. The CDR3 nucleotides read TGTGCCAGCAGTTCGGTTTGGGTCCAAGAGACCCAGTACTTC.

CDR3 in DNA: TGTGCCAGCAGCCAAGTCCGGAAGGCCTGGTGGGGAAACACCATATATTTT. It specifies CASSQVRKAWWGNTIYF. The chain uses TRBV4-2 and TRBJ1-3; D is unclear. Per germline, CDR1 LGHNA and CDR2 YNFKEQ. V lost 1 base, J lost 4 bases, and 17 bases lay in between. The CDR3 runs 17 residues.

In nucleotides, the CDR3 is TGTGCCAGAAGCCCCAGGACAGGGAGATCCGAGCAGTACTTC. Its protein product is CARSPRTGRSEQYF. The chain employs TRBV5-3 and TRBJ2-7, with TRBD1 identical over 8 bases. Being an ORF, TRBV5-3 has a function that is uncertain. The trim removed 4 bases at V and 6 bases at J, leaving 9 bases unmatched. This CDR3 has 14 amino acids.

This chain connects TRBV11-2 to TRBJ2-7, with 7 positions matching TRBD1. The V and J ends lost 5 bases and 1 base, in that order; junction bases with no gene match: 14. This CDR3 region has 17 residues. The germline gives CDR1 SGHAT, CDR2 FQNNGV. In DNA form, the CDR3 reads TGTGCCAGCAGCCCGGGGATCCAGGGGGAGCTATCCTACGAGCAGTACTTC. Amino acid sequence: CASSPGIQGELSYEQYF.

The chain links TRBV30 to TRBJ1-2; D may be TRBD1 (5 bases). The V and J ends lost 0 bases and 2 bases respectively, with 7 bases between them. CDR1 and CDR2 (germline): GTSNPN, SVGIG (reference sequence). CDR3 length equals 13 residues. The CDR3 spells CAWSVRTNYGYTF. The CDR3 region has the DNA TGTGCCTGGAGTGTCAGGACAAACTATGGCTACACCTTC. The full variable domain, with the rest looked up from reference TRBV30 and TRBJ1-2, is SQTIHQWPATLVQPVGSPLSLECTVEGTSNPNLYWYRQAAGRGLQLLFYSVGIGQISSEVPQNLSASRPQDRQFILSSKKLLLSDSGFYLCAWSVRTNYGYTFGSGTRLTVV.

The genes are TRBV5-1 and TRBJ2-7, with 7 positions matching TRBD1. The V segment lost 3 bases and the J segment 3 bases; nucleotides outside the gene matches: 6. The germline V gene encodes CDR1 SGHRS and CDR2 YFSETQ. This CDR3 is 14 amino acids long. Here the CDR3 DNA reads TGCGCCAGCAGCTCCGGACAGGTAAACTACGAGCAGTACTTC. Its translation is CASSSGQVNYEQYF.

The chain joins TRBV4-2 to TRBJ1-6, with 10 positions matching TRBD1. This CDR3 is built from 17 residues. Germline assignment: CDR1 LGHNA and CDR2 YNFKEQ. V dropped 0 bases and J dropped 7; count of bases not matched to a gene: 6. The CDR3 DNA follows: TGTGCCAGCAGCCAAGATTCTAGACAGGGGGCGAATTCACCCCTCCACTTT. Protein sequence: CASSQDSRQGANSPLHF.

CDR3 sequence (DNA): TGTGCCAGCAGGGCCGGGACGGCGGCCGAGCAGTACTTC. The encoded protein is CASRAGTAAEQYF. The genes are TRBV6-1 and TRBJ2-7, with D perhaps given as TRBD1 or TRBD2 (5 bases each). Germline V lookup: CDR1 MNHNS, CDR2 SASEGT. With 6 bases removed from V and 6 bases from J, the gap between germline ends came to 15 bases. The CDR3 runs 13 residues.

The chain has TRBV14 and TRBJ1-2; 9 bases map to TRBD1. Losses at the gene ends were 3 bases for V and 4 bases for J; bases not matched to a gene: 15. Germline-derived CDR1 and CDR2 are SGHDN and FVKESK. The CDR3 has 18 residues. The CDR3 is CASSQGSGTGRPVYGYTF. DNA for the CDR3: TGTGCCAGCAGCCAGGGGTCTGGGACAGGGCGCCCTGTCTATGGCTACACCTTC.

The chain joins TRBV11-2 to TRBJ2-3; tentative D call: TRBD1 (6 bases). Germline V gene lookup returns CDR1 SGHAT and CDR2 FQNNGV. Trimming left V 1 base short and J 2 bases short, with 19 bases between. The CDR3 consists of 18 residues. The CDR3 bases are TGTGCCAGCAGCTTAGGACAGCCCCCACAGGGATTCACAGATACGCAGTATTTT. It encodes CASSLGQPPQGFTDTQYF.

The genes are TRBV28 and TRBJ1-1; D unclear. V lost 0 bases, J lost 0 bases, and 5 bases lay in between. From germline, CDR1 is MDHEN and CDR2 SYDVKM. CDR3 length: 14 residues. This CDR3 is CASSLWRVNTEAFF. The CDR3 DNA reads TGTGCCAGCAGTTTATGGAGGGTGAACACTGAAGCTTTCTTT.

The chain has TRBV6-5 and TRBJ2-3, with 11 bases that match TRBD2. This CDR3 spans 14 amino acids. V gave up 4 bases and J gave up 4 bases; unmatched junction bases: 1. Germline CDR1 is MNHEY and CDR2 is SVGAGI. The CDR3 here is CASSLAGGPDTQYF. CDR3 coding DNA: TGTGCCAGCAGTTTAGCGGGGGGGCCAGATACGCAGTATTTT.

The rearrangement links TRBV18 to TRBJ2-5, with D unresolved. The germline gives CDR1 KGHSH, CDR2 LQKENI. V was pared by 5 bases and J by 2 bases, with 9 bases between. The CDR3 totals 13 residues. This CDR3 is CASSYPSQETQYF. As DNA, the CDR3 is TGTGCCAGCTCATACCCAAGTCAAGAGACCCAGTACTTC.

The chain joins TRBV5-6 to TRBJ2-5; 13 nucleotides match TRBD2. The V gene's germline CDR1 is SGHDT and CDR2 YYEEEE. With 3 bases clipped from V and 4 bases from J, the junction kept 12 bases outside the gene matches. CDR3 length: 18 amino acids. CDR3 sequence: CASSSIRTSGGDGETQYF. The CDR3 DNA sequence: TGTGCCAGCAGCTCAATTCGGACTAGCGGGGGAGATGGAGAGACCCAGTACTTC.

The rearrangement uses TRBV28 and TRBJ1-6; D is possibly TRBD1 (5 bases). V was shortened by 6 bases and J by 8 bases, with 17 bases between the two germline ends. CDR3 length: 15 residues. The germline V gene encodes CDR1 MDHEN and CDR2 SYDVKM. The CDR3 sequence: CASRAPQVLYSPLHF. The CDR3 bases are TGTGCCAGCAGGGCCCCACAGGTTTTATATTCACCCCTCCACTTT. Supplemented by reference TRBV28 and TRBJ1-6, the full variable domain reads DVKVTQSSRYLVKRTGEKVFLECVQDMDHENMFWYRQDPGLGLRLIYFSYDVKMKEKGDIPEGYSVSREKKERFSLILESASTNQTSMYLCASRAPQVLYSPLHFGNGTRLTVT.

V gene TRBV29-1 combines with J gene TRBJ1-4; 7 nucleotides align to TRBD1. This CDR3 has 15 residues. V lost 4 bases to trimming and J lost 8 bases; unmatched junction nucleotides: 13. The germline V gene encodes CDR1 SQVTM and CDR2 ANQGSEA. This chain's CDR3 is CSVVGMTGRQEKLFF. The DNA for the CDR3 is TGCAGCGTTGTAGGGATGACAGGGCGGCAAGAAAAACTGTTTTTT.

The chain couples TRBV9 to TRBJ2-2; 9 nucleotides agree with TRBD2. Germline loops: CDR1 SGDLS, CDR2 YYNGEE. This CDR3 has 17 amino acids. V lost 4 bases and J lost 6; bases outside the gene matches: 13. CDR3 in DNA: TGTGCCAGCAGCCCCAGTAGGGGCGGGGGGGCCGCCGGGGAGCTGTTTTTT. Its protein is CASSPSRGGGAAGELFF.

The chain links TRBV5-8 to TRBJ2-1; D is unclear. The CDR3 totals 18 residues. CDR1 is SGHTS, CDR2 YDEGEE, per germline. V dropped 0 bases and J dropped 2 bases, with 18 bases sitting between them. The CDR3 DNA sequence: TGTGCCAGCAGCTTGGATTTTTACACCGATATTGCCTACAATGAGCAGTTCTTC. Protein sequence: CASSLDFYTDIAYNEQFF.

This chain links TRBV30 with TRBJ1-1; no firm D call. V was shortened by 1 base and J by 4 bases, with 10 bases between the two germline ends. Germline lookup yields CDR1 GTSNPN and CDR2 SVGIG (reference sequence). The CDR3 loop spans 13 amino acids. The CDR3 reads CAWSERVFTEAFF. CDR3 in DNA: TGTGCCTGGAGTGAACGGGTGTTCACTGAAGCTTTCTTT.